The clone carrying this T cell receptor (beta chain) has a single count. The length of the CDR3 is 14 residues. In germline, CDR1 is SGHRS, CDR2 YFSETQ. The germline V and J ends were trimmed by 6 bases and 0 bases, with 13 bases remaining between them. Libraries were prepared by immunoSEQ multiplex PCR; TCRdb keeps only in-frame clonotypes and omits some of them. The repertoire holds about 140,000 clones, with 88% as singletons. These data belong to a study of blood T cell repertoires in COVID-19. The sequenced material came from peripheral blood. The clonotype comes from a human donor with COVID-19, enrolled during active disease. The donor label of this sample is uncertain. The chain couples TRBV5-1 to TRBJ2-7; no clear D gene. The CDR3 is CASKESIHSYEQYF. CDR3 coding DNA: TGCGCCAGCAAAGAGTCGATTCACTCCTACGAGCAGTACTTC.